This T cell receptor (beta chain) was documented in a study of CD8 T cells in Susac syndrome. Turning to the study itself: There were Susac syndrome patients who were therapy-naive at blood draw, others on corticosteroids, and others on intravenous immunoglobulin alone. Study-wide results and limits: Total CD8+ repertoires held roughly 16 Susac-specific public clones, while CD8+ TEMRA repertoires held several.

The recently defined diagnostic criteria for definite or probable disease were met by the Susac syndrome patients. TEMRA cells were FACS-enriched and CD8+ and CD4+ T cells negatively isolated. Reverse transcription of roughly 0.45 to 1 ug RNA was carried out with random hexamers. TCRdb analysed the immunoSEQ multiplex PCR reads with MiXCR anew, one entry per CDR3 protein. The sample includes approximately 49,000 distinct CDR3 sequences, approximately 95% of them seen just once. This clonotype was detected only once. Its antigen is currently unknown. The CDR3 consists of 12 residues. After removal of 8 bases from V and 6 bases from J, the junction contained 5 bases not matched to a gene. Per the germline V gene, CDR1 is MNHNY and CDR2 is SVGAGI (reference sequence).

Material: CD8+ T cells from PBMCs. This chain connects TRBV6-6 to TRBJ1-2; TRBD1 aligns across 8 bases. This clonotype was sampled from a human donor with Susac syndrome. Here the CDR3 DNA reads TGTGCCAGCGCAGGGGGCGCGAATGGCTACACCTTC. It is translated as CASAGGANGYTF.